These 17 T cell receptor beta chains share one sample of origin, sequenced in a study of blood T cell repertoires in COVID-19 (dated by TCRdb to 2018 to 2020). To prepare the library, the immunoSEQ multiplex PCR assay was applied. TCRdb obtained this table from immuneACCESS and retained in-frame rearrangements with V and J assigned. These tables miss some clones; where compared with another copy, unresolved V genes account for less than half of the shortfall, and the remainder is unexplained. In this sample the table shows approximately 15,000 clones, about 80% of which occur a single time. Of the sample, about 20% falls within the top ten clones. Material: peripheral blood. These receptors all stem from a man in his sixties with active or convalescent COVID-19.

With regard to this clone: A junction end diverges from the germline sequence, so it may reflect a read error. CDR3 loop: CATSDSGNYGYTF. The CDR3 nucleotides are TGTGCCACCAGTGATTCAGGGAACTATGGCTATACCTTC. The rearrangement links TRBV24-1 to TRBJ1-2; D may be TRBD1 (5 bases). The length of the CDR3 is 13 residues. Germline CDR1 reads KGHDR; CDR2 reads SFDVKD.

The chain combines TRBV12-5 with TRBJ2-7; D is ambiguous. Germline CDR1 is LGHNT and CDR2 is FRNRAP. The V end lost 5 bases, the J end lost 6 bases, and 11 bases lay between the germline ends. This CDR3 spans 12 amino acids. CDR3 coding DNA: TGTGCTAGTGGTCCCCTTCGAGGCGAGCAGTACTTC. Protein sequence: CASGPLRGEQYF.

The CDR3: CASSVRNTGELFF. CDR3 nucleotides: TGTGCCAGCAGCGTTAGGAACACCGGGGAGCTGTTTTTT. The rearrangement links TRBV9 to TRBJ2-2; D is undetermined. The CDR3 length is 13 residues. The germline CDR1 and CDR2 sequences are SGDLS and YYNGEE. Trimming removed 2 bases from V and 1 base from J, with 3 bases in between.

The J gene is TRBJ2-3, the V gene TRBV5-1; D remains ambiguous. There are 13 residues in the CDR3. Trimming took 3 bases from V and 6 from J, leaving 11 bases between them. The germline gives CDR1 SGHRS, CDR2 YFSETQ. This chain's CDR3 is CASSSYNLDTQYF. DNA of the CDR3: TGCGCCAGCAGCTCTTATAATTTGGATACGCAGTATTTT.

V is TRBV24-1 and J is TRBJ2-7; 9 positions match TRBD2. Germline V gives CDR1 KGHDR, CDR2 SFDVKD. The J segment lost 4 bases and the V segment lost 5 bases, leaving 8 bases of the junction unmatched. The CDR3 spans 15 residues. The CDR3 protein is CATSGRSGSQYEQYF. CDR3 in DNA: TGTGCCACCAGTGGCCGTAGCGGGAGTCAATACGAGCAGTACTTC.

This clone is a singleton in its sample. The chain combines TRBV7-3 with TRBJ1-1; D ambiguous. Germline CDR1 is SGHTA and CDR2 is FQGTGA. This CDR3 has 13 residues. Trimming removed 5 bases from V and 2 bases from J, with 9 bases in between. The CDR3 bases are TGTGCCAGCAGCGCCGGGTTTAACACTGAAGCTTTCTTT. Protein: CASSAGFNTEAFF.

The rearrangement joins TRBV15 to TRBJ1-1; D not resolved. Germline V gene lookup returns CDR1 LNHNV and CDR2 YYDKDF (reference sequence). This CDR3 comprises 13 residues. Trimming removed 1 base at V and 1 base at J, with 4 bases between. The CDR3 DNA reads TGTGCCACCAGCAGAGTTAGGAACACTGAAGCTTTCTTT. Residues: CATSRVRNTEAFF.

The CDR3 protein is CASSDGQVAKNIQYF. The CDR3 bases are TGTGCCAGCAGTGACGGACAGGTAGCCAAAAACATTCAGTACTTC. The V call is TRBV28, the J call TRBJ2-4, with 7 bases fitting TRBD1. The V segment lost 5 bases and the J segment 0 bases; nucleotides outside the gene matches: 4. The CDR3 sequence is 15 residues long. Germline values: CDR1 MDHEN, CDR2 SYDVKM.

The chain employs TRBV7-8 and TRBJ1-2; TRBD1 agrees at 7 bases. Germline CDR1 is SGHVS and CDR2 is FQNEAQ. Germline trimming cut 2 bases from V and 4 bases from J; bases unmatched to any gene: 7. CDR3 length: 15 residues. For the CDR3, the DNA is TGTGCCAGCAGCTTAAGTCAACAGGGGCTCTATGGCTACACCTTC. It is translated as CASSLSQQGLYGYTF.

In this sample, this clone turned up a few times. The rearrangement uses TRBV7-8 and TRBJ2-1, with 8 nucleotides matching TRBD2. The CDR3 runs 14 residues. V lost 6 bases and J lost 5; bases outside the gene matches: 6. From germline, CDR1 is SGHVS and CDR2 FQNEAQ. This CDR3 reads CASSRLAGHNEQFF. CDR3 nucleotides: TGTGCCAGCAGTAGGCTAGCGGGCCACAATGAGCAGTTCTTC.

As concerns this clone: The sample carries other DNA sequences with the same CDR3. The CDR3 reads CAWSVLREKLFF. The CDR3 region has the DNA TGTGCCTGGAGTGTGCTACGGGAAAAACTGTTTTTT. The chain recombines TRBV30 with TRBJ1-4, with D uncertain. This CDR3 is built from 12 residues. Per the germline V gene, CDR1 is GTSNPN and CDR2 is SVGIG (reference sequence). Trimming removed 0 bases at V and 8 bases at J, with 7 bases between.

This clone was seen only a few times. The rearrangement links TRBV5-4 to TRBJ2-7, with 12 bases identical to TRBD2. Germline V lookup: CDR1 SGHNT, CDR2 YYREEE (reference sequence). The CDR3 covers 16 residues. Trimming removed 4 bases from V and 0 bases from J; junction bases left unmatched: 5. The CDR3 nucleotides read TGTGCCAGCAGCCCTAGCGGGGGGGCGAGCTCCTACGAGCAGTACTTC. Translated: CASSPSGGASSYEQYF.

This clone was seen once. The chain joins TRBV5-1 to TRBJ2-1; 8 bases align to TRBD2. Germline CDR1 reads SGHRS; CDR2 reads YFSETQ. The length of the CDR3 is 16 residues. The junction had 8 bases not matched to a gene; V was cut back by 2 bases and J by 4 bases. CDR3 region: CASSFSSGATYNEQFF. In nucleotides, the CDR3 is TGCGCCAGCAGCTTTAGTAGCGGGGCCACTTACAATGAGCAGTTCTTC.

This clone was picked up one time. The rearrangement links TRBV13 to TRBJ2-2, with 9 positions matching TRBD2. J lost 3 bases, V lost 5 bases, and 7 bases had no gene match. Germline-derived CDR1 and CDR2 are PRHDT and FYEKMQ (reference sequence). The CDR3 loop spans 16 amino acids. In nucleotides, the CDR3 is TGTGCCAGCAGCCTTAGCGGGGGTGAGGACACCGGGGAGCTGTTTTTT. It encodes CASSLSGGEDTGELFF.

The chain joins TRBV5-1 to TRBJ1-2; the D gene is possibly TRBD1 (5 bases). Germline assignment: CDR1 SGHRS and CDR2 YFSETQ. The CDR3 spans 13 residues. V lost 0 bases, J lost 4 bases, and 7 bases lay in between. The CDR3 DNA is TGCGCCAGCAGCTTGGGACAGAGCTATGGCTACACCTTC. Translating it yields CASSLGQSYGYTF.

The chain employs TRBV6-1 and TRBJ1-6, with D unresolved. The CDR3 consists of 15 residues. Per the germline V gene, CDR1 is MNHNS and CDR2 is SASEGT. With 3 bases removed from V and 3 bases from J, the gap between germline ends came to 9 bases. The CDR3 nucleotides read TGTGCCAGCAGTGAGAGTGAGTTCTATAATTCACCCCTCCACTTT. Amino acid sequence: CASSESEFYNSPLHF.

This chain uses TRBV4-1 with TRBJ2-5; D may be TRBD2 (6 bases). The CDR3 runs 16 residues. Between the trimmed V and J ends, which lost 4 bases and 3 bases, there was a span of 18 bases. From germline, CDR1 is MGHRA and CDR2 YSYEKL. CDR3 loop: CASSRGVRKGKETQYF. CDR3 DNA: TGCGCCAGCAGCCGGGGGGTGAGGAAGGGCAAAGAGACCCAGTACTTC.